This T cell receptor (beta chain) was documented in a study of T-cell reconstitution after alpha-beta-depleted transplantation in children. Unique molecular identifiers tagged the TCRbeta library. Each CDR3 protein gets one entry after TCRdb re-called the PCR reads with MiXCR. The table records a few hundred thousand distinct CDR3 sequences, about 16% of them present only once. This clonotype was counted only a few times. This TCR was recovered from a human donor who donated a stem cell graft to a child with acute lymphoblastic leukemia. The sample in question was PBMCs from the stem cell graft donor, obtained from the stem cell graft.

In DNA, the CDR3 is TGCGCCAGCAGCCGGACACTCGGCATGCCAGATACGCAGTATTTT. Amino acid sequence: CASSRTLGMPDTQYF. The V and J genes are TRBV5-1 and TRBJ2-3, with TRBD1 as a possible D gene (5 bases). Trimming pared 4 bases from V and 4 bases from J, leaving 16 bases between. In germline, CDR1 is SGHRS, CDR2 YFSETQ. The CDR3 runs 15 residues.